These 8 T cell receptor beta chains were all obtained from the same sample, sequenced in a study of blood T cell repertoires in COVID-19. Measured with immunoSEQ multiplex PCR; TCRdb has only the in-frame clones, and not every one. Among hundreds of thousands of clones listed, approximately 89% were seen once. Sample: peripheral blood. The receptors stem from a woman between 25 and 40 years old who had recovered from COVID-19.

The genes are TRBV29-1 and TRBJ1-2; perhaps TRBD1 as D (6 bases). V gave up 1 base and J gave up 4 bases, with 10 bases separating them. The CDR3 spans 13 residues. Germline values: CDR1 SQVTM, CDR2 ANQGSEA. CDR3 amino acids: CSVEVQGSYGYTF. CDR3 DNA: TGCAGCGTTGAAGTACAGGGTAGCTATGGCTACACCTTC.

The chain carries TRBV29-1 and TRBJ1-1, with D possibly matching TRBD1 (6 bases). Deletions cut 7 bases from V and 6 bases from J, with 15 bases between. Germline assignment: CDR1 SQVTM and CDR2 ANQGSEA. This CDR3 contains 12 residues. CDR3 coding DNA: TGCAGCGCAGAACTACCAGGGGCTGAAGCTTTCTTT. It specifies CSAELPGAEAFF.

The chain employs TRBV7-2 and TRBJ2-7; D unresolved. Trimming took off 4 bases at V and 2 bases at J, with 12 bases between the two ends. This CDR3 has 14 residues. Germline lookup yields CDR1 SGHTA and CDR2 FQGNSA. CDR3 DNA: TGTGCCAGCAGCTCCCCTCGTTTCCCCTACGAGCAGTACTTC. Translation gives CASSSPRFPYEQYF.

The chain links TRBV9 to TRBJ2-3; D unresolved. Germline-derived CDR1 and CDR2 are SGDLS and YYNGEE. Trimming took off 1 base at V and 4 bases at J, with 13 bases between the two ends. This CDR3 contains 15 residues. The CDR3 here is CASSVMQVFADTQYF. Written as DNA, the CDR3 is TGTGCCAGCAGCGTAATGCAGGTTTTCGCAGATACGCAGTATTTT.

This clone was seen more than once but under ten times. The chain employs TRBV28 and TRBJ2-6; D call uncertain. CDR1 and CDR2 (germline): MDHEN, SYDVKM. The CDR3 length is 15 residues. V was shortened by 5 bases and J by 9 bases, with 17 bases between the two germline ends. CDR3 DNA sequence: TGTGCCAGCAGTATTGGTGTGGTCCCACACAACGTCCTGACTTTC. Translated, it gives CASSIGVVPHNVLTF.

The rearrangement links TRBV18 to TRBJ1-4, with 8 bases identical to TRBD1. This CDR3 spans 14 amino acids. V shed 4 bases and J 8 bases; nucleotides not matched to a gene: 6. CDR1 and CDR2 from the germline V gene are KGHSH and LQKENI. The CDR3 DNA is TGTGCCAGCTCACTCTCGGACAGGGCGGAAAAACTGTTTTTT. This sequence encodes CASSLSDRAEKLFF.

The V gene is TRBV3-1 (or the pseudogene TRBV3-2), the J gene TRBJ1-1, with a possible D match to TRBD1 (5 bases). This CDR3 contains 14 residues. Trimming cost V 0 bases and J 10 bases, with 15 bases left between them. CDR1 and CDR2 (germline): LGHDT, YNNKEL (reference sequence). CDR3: CASSQDFGGVGAFF. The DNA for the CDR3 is TGTGCCAGCAGCCAAGATTTTGGAGGGGTGGGAGCTTTCTTT.

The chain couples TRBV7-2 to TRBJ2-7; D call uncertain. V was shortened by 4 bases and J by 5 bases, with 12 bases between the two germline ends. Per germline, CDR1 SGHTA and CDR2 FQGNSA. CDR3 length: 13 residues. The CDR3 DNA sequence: TGTGCCAGCAGCTCGATAGGCAGGAACGAGCAGTACTTC. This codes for CASSSIGRNEQYF.